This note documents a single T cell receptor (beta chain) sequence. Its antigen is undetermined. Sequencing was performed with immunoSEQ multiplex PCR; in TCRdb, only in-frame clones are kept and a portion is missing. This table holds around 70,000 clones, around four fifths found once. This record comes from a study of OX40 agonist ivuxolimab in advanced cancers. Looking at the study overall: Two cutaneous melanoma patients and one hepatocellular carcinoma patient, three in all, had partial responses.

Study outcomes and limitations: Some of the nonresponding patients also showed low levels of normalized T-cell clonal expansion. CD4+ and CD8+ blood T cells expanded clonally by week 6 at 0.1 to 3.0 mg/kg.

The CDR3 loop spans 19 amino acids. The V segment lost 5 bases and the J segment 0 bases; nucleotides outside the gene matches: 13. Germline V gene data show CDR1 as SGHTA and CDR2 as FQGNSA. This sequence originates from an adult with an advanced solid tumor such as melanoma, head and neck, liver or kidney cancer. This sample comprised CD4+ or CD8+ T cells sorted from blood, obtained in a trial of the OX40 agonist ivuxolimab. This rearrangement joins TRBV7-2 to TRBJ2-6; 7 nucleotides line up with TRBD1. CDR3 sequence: CASSPSTGTVYSGANVLTF. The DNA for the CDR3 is TGTGCCAGCAGCCCTTCGACCGGGACAGTATACTCTGGGGCCAACGTCCTGACTTTC.